The source of this T cell receptor (beta chain) is a study of T-cell reconstitution after alpha-beta-depleted transplantation in children. Germline V gene sequence: CDR1 SNHLY, CDR2 FYNNEI. Trimming took off 8 bases at V and 1 base at J, with 9 bases between the two ends. The CDR3 runs 12 residues. Preparation of the TCRbeta library used unique molecular identifiers. TCRdb independently ran MiXCR on the PCR reads; one entry per CDR3 protein. The table shows a few hundred thousand distinct CDR3 sequences, with 9.7% occurring only once. Here the sequenced sample was PBMCs from the stem cell graft donor, taken from the stem cell graft. This receptor was obtained from a human donor who donated a stem cell graft to a child with SCID. The rearrangement joins TRBV2 to TRBJ2-7, with D maybe TRBD1 (6 bases). The CDR3 here is CASGQQSYEQYF. The CDR3 coding sequence is TGTGCCAGCGGACAGCAATCCTACGAGCAGTACTTC.